This T cell receptor (beta chain) is drawn from a study of neoadjuvant anti-PD-1 for oral cavity cancer. Across the study: Patients without progression received a fourth nivolumab dose around day 43, then surgical resection on days 50-56.

The assay was immunoSEQ multiplex PCR, and TCRdb's table has in-frame clones only and misses some. The repertoire has 72,000 or so clones, 80% to 90% of them found once; the top ten carry 2.5% to 3.5%. V lost 2 bases and J lost 4, with 9 bases in between. CDR1 is MNHEY, CDR2 SVGAGI, per germline. The CDR3 has 14 residues. As for this clone: This same CDR3 is encoded by further DNA sequences in the sample.

The time point is: after neoadjuvant nivolumab, at surgical resection. Patients had newly diagnosed, untreated stage II-IVA oral cavity squamous cell carcinoma. V and J are TRBV6-5 and TRBJ1-5, with D possibly being TRBD1 (5 bases). This receptor was obtained from a person between 35 and 79 years old with oral cavity squamous cell carcinoma. The starting material was PBMCs, obtained after nivolumab (anti-PD-1) treatment. The CDR3 spells CASSYGRGNQPQHF. The CDR3 DNA follows: TGTGCCAGCAGTTACGGTAGGGGTAATCAGCCCCAGCATTTT.